This T cell receptor (beta chain) was sequenced in a study of Ad26.COV2.S vaccination and SARS-CoV-2 variants. Assay: immunoSEQ multiplex PCR; the TCRdb copy retains only in-frame clones and omits some. The sample holds hundreds of thousands of clones, less than 90% seen once. The treatment here: about 20 received Ad26.COV2.S at low or high dose, single or two shots; about 5 received placebo; per-sample allocation not given. Sampling took place 63 days after the first vaccine or placebo injection. The CDR3 covers 14 residues. In germline, CDR1 is SGDLS, CDR2 YYNGEE. The junction had 8 bases not matched to a gene; V was cut back by 4 bases and J by 5 bases.

The TCR sequence derives from a person aged 18-60 years who received the Ad26.COV2.S COVID-19 vaccine or a placebo. The genes are TRBV9 and TRBJ2-7, with 8 positions matching TRBD1. Sequenced material: peripheral blood, taken in a trial of Ad26.COV2.S vaccine versus placebo. CDR3 DNA: TGTGCCAGCAGCATAAGACAGGGGTCGAACGAGCAGTACTTC. This gives the protein CASSIRQGSNEQYF.